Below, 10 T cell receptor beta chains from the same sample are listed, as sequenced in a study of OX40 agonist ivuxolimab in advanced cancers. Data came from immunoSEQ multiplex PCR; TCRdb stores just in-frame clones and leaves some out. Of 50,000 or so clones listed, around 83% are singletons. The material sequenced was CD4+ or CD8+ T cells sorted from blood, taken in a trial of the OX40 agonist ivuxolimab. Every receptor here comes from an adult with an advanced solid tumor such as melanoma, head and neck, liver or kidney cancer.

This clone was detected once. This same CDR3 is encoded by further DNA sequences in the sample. Here the CDR3 DNA reads TGTGCCAGCAGCTTAGCGCGGACAGGGGGCCGAGAAAAACTGTTTTTT. Translating gives CASSLARTGGREKLFF. This chain uses TRBV11-2 with TRBJ1-4; 11 bases match TRBD1. This CDR3 contains 16 residues. J gave up 8 bases and V 1 base, and 6 bases lay outside the gene matches. Germline V lookup: CDR1 SGHAT, CDR2 FQNNGV.

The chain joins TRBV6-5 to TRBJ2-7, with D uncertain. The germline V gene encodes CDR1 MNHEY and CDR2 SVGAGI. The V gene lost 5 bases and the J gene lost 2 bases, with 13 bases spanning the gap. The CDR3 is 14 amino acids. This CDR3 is CASSRTGRTYEQYF. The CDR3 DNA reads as TGTGCCAGCAGTAGAACTGGACGGACCTACGAGCAGTACTTC.

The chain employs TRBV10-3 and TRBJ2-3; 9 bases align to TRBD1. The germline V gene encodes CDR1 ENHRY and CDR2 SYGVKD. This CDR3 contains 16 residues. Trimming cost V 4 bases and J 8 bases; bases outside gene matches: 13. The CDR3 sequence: CAISVQGAGERGTQYF. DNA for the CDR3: TGTGCCATCAGTGTACAGGGGGCTGGGGAGCGGGGTACGCAGTATTTT.

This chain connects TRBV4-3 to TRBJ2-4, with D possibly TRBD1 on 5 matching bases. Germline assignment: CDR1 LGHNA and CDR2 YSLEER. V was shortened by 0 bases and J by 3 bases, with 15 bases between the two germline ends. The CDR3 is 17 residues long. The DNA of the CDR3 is TGCGCCAGCAGCCAAGAAACTGGGGCTCGCGGCAAAAACATTCAGTACTTC. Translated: CASSQETGARGKNIQYF.

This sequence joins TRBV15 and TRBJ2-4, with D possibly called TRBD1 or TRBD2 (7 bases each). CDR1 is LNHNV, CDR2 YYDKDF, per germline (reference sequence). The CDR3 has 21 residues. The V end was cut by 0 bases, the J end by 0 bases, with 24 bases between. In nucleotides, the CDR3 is TGTGCCACCAGCAGAGATTTTCAACAGGGAGGGGGCTTTGTAGCCAAAAACATTCAGTACTTC. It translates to CATSRDFQQGGGFVAKNIQYF.

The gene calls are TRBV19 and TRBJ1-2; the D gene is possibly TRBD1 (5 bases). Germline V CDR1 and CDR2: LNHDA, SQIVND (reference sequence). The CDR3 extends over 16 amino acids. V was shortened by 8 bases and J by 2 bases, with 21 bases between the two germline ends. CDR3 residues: CASGDDSGTGNYGYTF. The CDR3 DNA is TGTGCCAGTGGAGACGACTCAGGGACGGGGAACTATGGCTACACCTTC.

The CDR3 bases are TGTGCCAGCAGCGAACCGGGGAACACTGAAGCTTTCTTT. Translated, it gives CASSEPGNTEAFF. The V and J genes are TRBV6-1 and TRBJ1-1, with unresolved D. The CDR3 sequence is 13 residues long. Germline loops: CDR1 MNHNS, CDR2 SASEGT. Trimming removed 6 bases from V and 1 base from J, with 9 bases in between.

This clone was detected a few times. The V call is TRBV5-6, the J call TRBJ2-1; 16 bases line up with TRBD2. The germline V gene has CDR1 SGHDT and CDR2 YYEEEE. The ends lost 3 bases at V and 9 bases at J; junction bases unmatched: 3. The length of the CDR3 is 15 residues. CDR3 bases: TGTGCCAGCAGCTCCGGGACTAGCGGGAGGGTTGAGCAGTTCTTC. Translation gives CASSSGTSGRVEQFF.

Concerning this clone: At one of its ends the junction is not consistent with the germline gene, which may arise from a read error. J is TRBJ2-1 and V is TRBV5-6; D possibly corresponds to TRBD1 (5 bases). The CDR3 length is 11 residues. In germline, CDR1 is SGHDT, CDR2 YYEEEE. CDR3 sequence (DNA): TGTGCCAGCAGCTTGGGGTGGACAAAAATCTTC. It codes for CASSLGWTKIF. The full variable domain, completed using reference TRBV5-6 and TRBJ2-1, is DAGVTQSPTHLIKTRGQQVTLRCSPKSGHDTVSWYQQALGQGPQFIFQYYEEEERQRGNFPDRFSGHQFPNYSSELNVNALLLGDSALYLCASSLGWTKIFGPGTRLTVL.

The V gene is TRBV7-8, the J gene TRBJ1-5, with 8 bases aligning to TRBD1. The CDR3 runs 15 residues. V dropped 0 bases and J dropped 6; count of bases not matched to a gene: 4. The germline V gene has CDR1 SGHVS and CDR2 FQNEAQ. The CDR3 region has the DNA TGTGCCAGCAGCTTAGCAACAGGGGGGACTCAGCCCCAGCATTTT. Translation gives CASSLATGGTQPQHF.